The T cell receptor (beta chain) described here comes from a study of shared T cell receptors in the human thymus. Profiled with immunoSEQ multiplex PCR; TCRdb holds only in-frame clones, not every one. The sample contains 640,000 or so clones, 87% of which appear only once. The V end lost 1 base, the J end lost 2 bases, and 11 bases lay between the germline ends. The germline gives CDR1 LNHDA, CDR2 SQIVND (reference sequence). There are 15 residues in the CDR3. This same sample was also part of a study on human thymus T cells. That paper states: Healthy Finnish infants undergoing corrective surgery for congenital heart defects provided the donor material. Corrective heart surgery yielded the resections from which the thymus tissue came. Gene usage for V and J segments appeared biased in thymic and blood repertoires.

The J gene is TRBJ1-1, the V gene TRBV19, with a tentative D call TRBD1 (5 bases). The sequenced material came from thymocytes. The sequence was collected from a boy in the first two years of life with a congenital heart defect. The CDR3 DNA is TGTGCCAGTAGTATAGTGGCAGGGAAAAACACTGAAGCTTTCTTT. This gives the protein CASSIVAGKNTEAFF. Using reference TRBV19 and TRBJ1-1 for the parts outside the CDR3, the full variable domain is DGGITQSPKYLFRKEGQNVTLSCEQNLNHDAMYWYRQDPGQGLRLIYYSQIVNDFQKGDIAEGYSVSREKKESFPLTVTSAQKNPTAFYLCASSIVAGKNTEAFFGQGTRLTVV.